Listed here are 19 T cell receptor beta chains from one sample, sequenced in a study of shared clonotypes between healthy human individuals. Libraries were prepared by immunoSEQ multiplex PCR; TCRdb keeps only in-frame clonotypes and omits some of them. The table lists under 200,000 clones, about 93% of them singletons. The sequenced sample consisted of naive CD4+ T cells sorted from blood. As to subset: CD45RA+ positively selected. These receptor sequences come from a woman aged 25 to 45 in good health.

The chain couples TRBV6-1 to TRBJ1-2; D is unresolved. The CDR3 consists of 13 residues. The germline V and J ends were trimmed by 10 bases and 2 bases, with 14 bases remaining between them. CDR1 and CDR2 (germline): MNHNS, SASEGT. The CDR3 DNA follows: TGTGCCACCACGGATGTCCCCAACTATGGCTACACCTTC. Protein product: CATTDVPNYGYTF.

The V call is TRBV28, the J call TRBJ1-2; D is uncertain. Germline CDR1 is MDHEN and CDR2 is SYDVKM. The CDR3 loop spans 15 amino acids. With 1 base removed from V and 5 bases from J, the gap between germline ends came to 14 bases. CDR3 sequence: CASSLSPGIGYGYTF. The CDR3 coding sequence is TGTGCCAGCAGTTTATCTCCGGGGATTGGGTATGGCTACACCTTC.

The chain recombines TRBV7-9 with TRBJ2-5; 12 nucleotides align to TRBD2. The J call may be mistaken, given a closer DNA end match to TRBJ2-7. The CDR3 length is 16 residues. Germline CDR1 reads SEHNR; CDR2 reads FQNEAQ (reference sequence). The CDR3, as DNA: TGTGCCAGCAGCCCCAAAGGACTAGCGGGATCCTACGAGCAGTACTTC. This encodes CASSPKGLAGSYEQYF.

The V call is TRBV7-2, the J call TRBJ2-2, with a weak D call TRBD2 (5 bases). CDR1 SGHTA and CDR2 FQGNSA come from the germline V gene. This CDR3 region has 15 residues. V lost 2 bases and J lost 0, with 7 bases in between. In DNA form, the CDR3 reads TGTGCCAGCAGCTTAACTAGATCGAACACCGGGGAGCTGTTTTTT. This sequence encodes CASSLTRSNTGELFF.

This rearrangement joins TRBV5-4 to TRBJ2-5; a weak D match, TRBD1 (6 bases). V was trimmed by 0 bases and J by 6 bases, leaving 15 bases between them. The CDR3 totals 15 residues. The germline V gene encodes CDR1 SGHNT and CDR2 YYREEE (reference sequence). The CDR3 region is CASSLAPQGKKTQYF. The CDR3 bases are TGTGCCAGCAGCTTGGCCCCCCAGGGGAAAAAGACCCAGTACTTC.

CDR3 region: CALRGHSSYEQYF. For the CDR3, the DNA is TGTGCTCTGAGGGGTCATTCCTCCTACGAGCAGTACTTC. The chain combines TRBV30 with TRBJ2-5; TRBD1 or TRBD2 may be the D gene (5 bases each). The DNA matches TRBJ2-7 better at its end, which makes the J call doubtful. There are 13 residues in the CDR3. The germline V gene encodes CDR1 GTSNPN and CDR2 SVGIG (reference sequence).

This clone appeared a single time. The rearrangement uses TRBV28 and TRBJ1-6; 9 positions match TRBD1. Germline V CDR1 and CDR2: MDHEN, SYDVKM. The junction had 5 bases not matched to a gene; V was cut back by 4 bases and J by 1 base. The CDR3 is 17 residues long. CDR3 nucleotides: TGTGCCAGCAGTTCAACAGGGGGCGCTTCCTATAATTCACCCCTCCACTTT. It specifies CASSSTGGASYNSPLHF.

The rearrangement links TRBV6-5 to TRBJ2-5; D could derive from TRBD1 or TRBD2 (5 bases each). The CDR3 has 15 residues. CDR1 is MNHEY, CDR2 SVGAGI, per germline. V was trimmed by 0 bases and J by 1 base, leaving 9 bases between them. The CDR3 DNA is TGTGCCAGCAGTTACTCGACTGGGACCCAAGAGACCCAGTACTTC. Residues: CASSYSTGTQETQYF.

This chain uses TRBV19 with TRBJ1-2; no reliable D call. Looked up from germline, CDR1 is LNHDA and CDR2 is SQIVND (reference sequence). V gave up 7 bases and J gave up 3 bases, with 21 bases separating them. This CDR3 is built from 16 residues. Written as DNA, the CDR3 is TGTGCCAGTACTAGGTTTTTGGCAGAACTACACTATGGCTACACCTTC. Translating gives CASTRFLAELHYGYTF.

The rearrangement uses TRBV28 and TRBJ2-7; 8 positions agree with TRBD1. Germline CDR1 is MDHEN and CDR2 is SYDVKM. V lost 9 bases and J lost 4; bases outside the gene matches: 2. The CDR3 runs 11 residues. The CDR3 nucleotides read TGTGCCAGTAGGACAGGGTACGAGCAGTACTTC. Its translation: CASRTGYEQYF. Combining the CDR3 with reference TRBV28 and TRBJ2-7 gives the whole variable domain DVKVTQSSRYLVKRTGEKVFLECVQDMDHENMFWYRQDPGLGLRLIYFSYDVKMKEKGDIPEGYSVSREKKERFSLILESASTNQTSMYLCASRTGYEQYFGPGTRLTVT.

The chain employs TRBV28 and TRBJ2-5, with TRBD2 identical over 14 bases. Germline V gene data show CDR1 as MDHEN and CDR2 as SYDVKM. The CDR3 loop spans 18 amino acids. Unmatched junction bases numbered 16, after V lost 8 bases and J lost 5 bases. The CDR3 DNA reads TGTGCCAGCGTGGGAGACAGGGGACTAGCGGGAGCTCGGGAGACCCAGTACTTC. Translated, it gives CASVGDRGLAGARETQYF.

The chain joins TRBV20-1 to TRBJ2-2; D is uncertain. With 0 bases removed from V and 6 bases from J, the gap between germline ends came to 2 bases. The germline CDR1 and CDR2 sequences are DFQATT and SNEGSKA (reference sequence). CDR3 size: 11 residues. Here the CDR3 DNA reads TGCAGTGCTAGAGAGGCCGGGGAGCTGTTTTTT. Translated, it gives CSAREAGELFF.

This chain joins TRBV27 and TRBJ2-7, with TRBD2 matching 12 bases. The CDR3 sequence is 18 residues long. V was clipped by 5 bases and J by 0 bases; unmatched bases: 11. Germline lookup yields CDR1 MNHEY and CDR2 SMNVEV (reference sequence). CDR3 bases: TGTGCCAGCAGTGATAGACTAGCGGGAGAAAGGAGCTCCTACGAGCAGTACTTC. Translation: CASSDRLAGERSSYEQYF.

The chain carries TRBV5-8 and TRBJ2-5; perhaps TRBD2 as D (5 bases). Per the germline V gene, CDR1 is SGHTS and CDR2 is YDEGEE. The ends were cut back, 4 bases at V and 4 bases at J, with 14 bases in the middle. This CDR3 region has 14 residues. CDR3 residues: CASSPPTTPETQYF. The CDR3 nucleotides are TGTGCCAGCAGCCCGCCGACTACCCCAGAGACCCAGTACTTC. The full variable domain, completed using reference TRBV5-8 and TRBJ2-5, is EAGVTQSPTHLIKTRGQQATLRCSPISGHTSVYWYQQALGLGLQFLLWYDEGEERNRGNFPPRFSGRQFPNYSSELNVNALELEDSALYLCASSPPTTPETQYFGPGTRLLVL.

The chain is built from TRBV28 and TRBJ2-1, with D possibly TRBD2 on 6 matching bases. Germline V CDR1 and CDR2: MDHEN, SYDVKM. V lost 2 bases, J lost 8 bases, and 10 bases lay in between. The CDR3 runs to 13 residues. DNA of the CDR3: TGTGCCAGCAGTTTAGGAGGGCCGCATGAGCAGTTCTTC. This encodes CASSLGGPHEQFF.

The chain recombines TRBV28 with TRBJ1-2, with a possible D match to TRBD1 (5 bases). The germline CDR1 and CDR2 sequences are MDHEN and SYDVKM. V lost 0 bases and J lost 3, with 8 bases in between. CDR3 length equals 14 residues. Written as DNA, the CDR3 is TGTGCCAGCAGTTTATGGGGCAGGGACTATGGCTACACCTTC. It is translated as CASSLWGRDYGYTF.

The rearrangement joins TRBV5-4 to TRBJ2-7; 9 bases are shared with TRBD2. CDR3 length: 15 residues. The germline V gene has CDR1 SGHNT and CDR2 YYREEE (reference sequence). V shed 1 base and J 5 bases; nucleotides not matched to a gene: 7. The CDR3 DNA is TGTGCCAGCAGCTTGCCTAGCGGGATTTCCAACGAGCAGTACTTC. It yields the protein CASSLPSGISNEQYF.

This clone was recorded once. The chain joins TRBV5-1 to TRBJ2-7; unclear D gene. CDR3 length equals 14 residues. Deletions cut 3 bases from V and 5 bases from J, with 15 bases between. Germline V gene data show CDR1 as SGHRS and CDR2 as YFSETQ. This chain's CDR3 is CASSSKRGKDEQYF. DNA of the CDR3: TGCGCCAGCAGCTCCAAGCGCGGTAAAGACGAGCAGTACTTC.

V and J are TRBV7-9 and TRBJ2-1; D gene unclear. Germline CDR1 SEHNR, CDR2 FQNEAQ (reference sequence). V was cut by 2 bases and J by 2 bases, with 10 bases left in between. This CDR3 is 15 amino acids long. In DNA form, the CDR3 reads TGTGCCAGCAGCTTATTGATGTCCGCCTACAATGAGCAGTTCTTC. Its protein product is CASSLLMSAYNEQFF. The full variable domain, with the rest looked up from reference TRBV7-9 and TRBJ2-1, is DTGVSQNPRHKITKRGQNVTFRCDPISEHNRLYWYRQTLGQGPEFLTYFQNEAQLEKSRLLSDRFSAERPKGSFSTLEIQRTEQGDSAMYLCASSLLMSAYNEQFFGPGTRLTVL.